This T cell receptor beta chain was captured by sequencing in a study of blood T cell repertoires in COVID-19. Trimming at V came to 0 bases and at J to 0 bases, leaving 3 bases not matched to a gene. Germline CDR1 MGHRA, CDR2 YSYEKL. The CDR3 is made up of 18 amino acids. TCRdb keeps only in-frame clones here, not all; method: immunoSEQ multiplex PCR. The sample lists some 69,000 clones, less than 95% seen once, with less than 0.6% in the top ten. This sequence joins TRBV4-1 and TRBJ2-1; TRBD2 matches at 12 bases. Material: peripheral blood. The TCR comes from a man over 45 with COVID-19, enrolled during active disease. CDR3 bases: TGCGCCAGCAGCCAAGAAACTAGCGGGAGGAGCTCCTACAATGAGCAGTTCTTC. Translation gives CASSQETSGRSSYNEQFF.